This T cell receptor beta chain stems from a study of graft-versus-host responses after intestinal transplantation. Study details: Recipients underwent multivisceral, liver-intestinal, or isolated intestinal transplants.

In germline, CDR1 is MDHEN, CDR2 SYDVKM. The J segment lost 7 bases and the V segment lost 3 bases, leaving 8 bases of the junction unmatched. This CDR3 has 15 residues. Study-level results: The marrow of recipients harbored GvH clones, and ileum or blood showed some of them first. Early post-transplant HvG declines showed an association with peak circulating GvH clone levels.

Using immunoSEQ multiplex PCR, the repertoire was profiled, and TCRdb retains in-frame clones only, with some absent. The data show 80,000 to 100,000 clones, 91% seen once. Remarks on this clone: Antigen unknown.

The input for sequencing was unstimulated CD4+ T cells sorted from spleen or lymph node cells, taken before transplant. The rearrangement joins TRBV28 to TRBJ1-5, with 8 bases matching TRBD1. The TCR was taken from a human donor who was the organ donor for an intestinal transplant. The CDR3 DNA sequence: TGTGCCAGCAGTTTTGCCGGACAGGGAGGGCAGCCCCAGCATTTT. Translation gives CASSFAGQGGQPQHF.